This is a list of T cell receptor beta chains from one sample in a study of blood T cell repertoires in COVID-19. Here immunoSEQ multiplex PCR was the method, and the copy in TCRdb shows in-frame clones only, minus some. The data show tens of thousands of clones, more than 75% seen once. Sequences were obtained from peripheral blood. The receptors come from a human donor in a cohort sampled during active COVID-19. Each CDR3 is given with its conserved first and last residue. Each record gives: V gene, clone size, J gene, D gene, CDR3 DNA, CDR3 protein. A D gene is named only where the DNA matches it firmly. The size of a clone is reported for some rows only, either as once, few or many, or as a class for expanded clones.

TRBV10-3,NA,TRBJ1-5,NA,TGTGCCGCCAGGGGCAGCAATCAGCCCCAGCATTTT,CAARGSNQPQHF
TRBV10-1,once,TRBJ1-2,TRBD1,TGCGCCAGCAGTGATGACAGGGGGAGGACTTGGGACGGCTACACCTTC,CASSDDRGRTWDGYTF
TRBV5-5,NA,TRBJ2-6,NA,TGTGCCAGCAGCTTGTTACTCTCTGGGGCCAACGTCCTGACTTTC,CASSLLLSGANVLTF
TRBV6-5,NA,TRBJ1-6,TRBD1,TGTGCCGGCGGGACAGGGAGCTCCTATAATTCACCCCTCCACTTT,CAGGTGSSYNSPLHF
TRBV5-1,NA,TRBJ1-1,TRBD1,TGCGCCAGCAGGGACAGGGGGTTGGACACTGAAGCTTTCTTT,CASRDRGLDTEAFF
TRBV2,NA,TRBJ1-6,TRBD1,TGTGCCAGCACCGAAGGGGACAGCTTAAATTCACCCCTCCACTTT,CASTEGDSLNSPLHF
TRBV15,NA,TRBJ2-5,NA,TGTGCCACCAGCAGGCCGGGGGACCTCCAAGAGACCCAGTACTTC,CATSRPGDLQETQYF
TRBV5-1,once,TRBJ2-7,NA,TGCGCCAGCAGCTTGGAAGGGGTGGCCTCCTACGAGCAGTACTTC,CASSLEGVASYEQYF
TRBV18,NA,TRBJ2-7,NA,TGTGCCAGCTCACCCATGACAGGTCTATCGTACGAGCAGTACTTC,CASSPMTGLSYEQYF
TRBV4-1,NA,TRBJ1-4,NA,TGCGCCAGCAGCCGGTCCCCGAGGCCTAATGAAAAACTGTTTTTT,CASSRSPRPNEKLFF
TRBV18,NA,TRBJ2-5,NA,TGTGCCAGCTCACCCCGAGTCGGCCAAGAGACCCAGTACTTC,CASSPRVGQETQYF
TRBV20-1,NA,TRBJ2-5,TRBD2,TGTAGCGGGGGTCCCGGAGAGACCCAGTACTTC,CSGGPGETQYF
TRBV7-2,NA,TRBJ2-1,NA,TGTGCCAGCAGCCTTACAGGGTTCGAGAGGGAGCAGTTCTTC,CASSLTGFEREQFF
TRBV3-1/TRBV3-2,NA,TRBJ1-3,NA,TGTGCCAGCAGCCAAACCGCGGGTGGAAACACCATATATTTT,CASSQTAGGNTIYF
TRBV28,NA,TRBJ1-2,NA,TGTGCCAGCAGGGCGGGATCCTATGGCTACACCTTC,CASRAGSYGYTF
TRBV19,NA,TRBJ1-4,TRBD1,TGTGCCAGTAGTGGACAGGGGTTGGATAATGAAAAACTGTTTTTT,CASSGQGLDNEKLFF
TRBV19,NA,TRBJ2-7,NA,TGTGCCAGTAGCCCCGGGACATTCTACGAGCAGTACTTC,CASSPGTFYEQYF
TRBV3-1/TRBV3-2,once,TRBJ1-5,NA,TGTGCCAGCAGCCAAACAGGGCCCAATCAGCCCCAGCATTTT,CASSQTGPNQPQHF
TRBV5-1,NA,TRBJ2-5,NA,TGCGCCAGCAGCTCGGACGGGGGAGAGACCCAGTACTTC,CASSSDGGETQYF
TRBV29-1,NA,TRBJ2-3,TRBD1,TGCAGCGTTGGGACAGGGGGTACCACAGATACGCAGTATTTT,CSVGTGGTTDTQYF
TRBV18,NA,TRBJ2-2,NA,TGTGCCAGCTCACCAGTCCAGGGCGCGGACACCGGGGAGCTGTTTTTT,CASSPVQGADTGELFF
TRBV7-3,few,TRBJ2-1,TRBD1,TGTGCCAGCAGCTCGCCAGGGGGCCATGAGCAGTTCTTC,CASSSPGGHEQFF
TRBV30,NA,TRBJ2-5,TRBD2,TGTGCCTGGAGTAGAGCTAGCGGGGGGGCCGGTCGGGAGACCCAGTACTTC,CAWSRASGGAGRETQYF
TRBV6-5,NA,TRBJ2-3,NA,TGTGCCAGCAGAGAGGGGGGGACAGATACGCAGTATTTT,CASREGGTDTQYF
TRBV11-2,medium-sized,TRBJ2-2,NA,TGTGCCAGCAGCTTAGATGGGCCCGGGGAGCTGTTTTTT,CASSLDGPGELFF
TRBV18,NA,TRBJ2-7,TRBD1,TGTGCCAGCTCACCACCGTTGGGACAGGCCTCCTACGAGCAGTACTTC,CASSPPLGQASYEQYF
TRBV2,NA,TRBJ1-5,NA,TGTGCCAGCAGCCCTGACACCAATCAGCCCCAGCATTTT,CASSPDTNQPQHF
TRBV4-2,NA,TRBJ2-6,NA,TGTGCCAGCAGCGAATACAGGGACCCTGGGGCCAACGTCCTGACTTTC,CASSEYRDPGANVLTF
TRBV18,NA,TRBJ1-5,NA,TGTGCCAGCTCCCCAGGGAGCGGTCAGCCCCAGCATTTT,CASSPGSGQPQHF
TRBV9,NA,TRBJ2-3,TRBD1,TGTGCCAGCAGCGTCTCCGGGACAGGGGTCACAGATACGCAGTATTTT,CASSVSGTGVTDTQYF
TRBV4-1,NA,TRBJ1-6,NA,TGCGCCAGCAGCCAGAGTTCCTATAATTCACCCCTCCACTTT,CASSQSSYNSPLHF
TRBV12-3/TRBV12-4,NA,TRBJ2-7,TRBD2,TGTGCCAGCAGACTAGCGGGGGCCTACGAGCAGTACTTC,CASRLAGAYEQYF
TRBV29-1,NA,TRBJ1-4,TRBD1,TGCAGCGCCGTCCCGGGACAGGGGCCAACTAATGAAAAACTGTTTTTT,CSAVPGQGPTNEKLFF
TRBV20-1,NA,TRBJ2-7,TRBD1,TGCAGTGCTAGTTGGACAGGGGGCGCCGAGCAGTACTTC,CSASWTGGAEQYF
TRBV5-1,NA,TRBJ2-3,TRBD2,TGCGCCAGCAGGCAGAGCGGGGCCACAGATACGCAGTATTTT,CASRQSGATDTQYF
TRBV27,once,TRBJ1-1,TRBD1,TGTGCCAGCAGGTTCAACAGGGGAAGCACTGAAGCTTTCTTT,CASRFNRGSTEAFF
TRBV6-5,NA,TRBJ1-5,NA,TGTGCCAGCAGCTATCTTGAACAGCCCCAGCATTTT,CASSYLEQPQHF
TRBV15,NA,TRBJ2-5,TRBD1,TGTGCCACCAGGGCGGACAGGGGGCGAACTTCGGCCCAGTACTTC,CATRADRGRTSAQYF
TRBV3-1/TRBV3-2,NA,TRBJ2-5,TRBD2,TGTGCCAGCAGCCAAGACCTAGCGGGGGGACAAGAGACCCAGTACTTC,CASSQDLAGGQETQYF
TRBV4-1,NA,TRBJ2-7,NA,TGCGCCAGCAGTTTCGGACTTCCAAGCTCCTACGAGCAGTACTTC,CASSFGLPSSYEQYF
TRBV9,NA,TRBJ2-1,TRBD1,TGTGCCAGCGATCGTGGGACAGGGATCAATGAGCAGTTCTTC,CASDRGTGINEQFF
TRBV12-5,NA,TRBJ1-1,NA,TGTGCTAGTGGTTTGATGGTGGGCAGGGAAGCTTTCTTT,CASGLMVGREAFF
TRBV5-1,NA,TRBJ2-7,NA,TGCGCCAGCAGCTTGGGTCCGGGTCCTACCTACGAGCAGTACTTC,CASSLGPGPTYEQYF
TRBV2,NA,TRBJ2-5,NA,TGTGCCAGCAGTAACAGCCGATTGGAAGAGACCCAGTACTTC,CASSNSRLEETQYF
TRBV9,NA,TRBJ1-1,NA,TGTGCCAGCAGCGAGGCAGGGTCCACTGAAGCTTTCTTT,CASSEAGSTEAFF
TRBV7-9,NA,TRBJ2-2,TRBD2,TGTGCCAGCAGCTCATCTAGCGGGCGTAACACCGGGGAGCTGTTTTTT,CASSSSSGRNTGELFF
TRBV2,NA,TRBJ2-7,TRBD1,TGTGCCAGCAGAGAGGGAGGGACAGGGGGCTCCTACGAGCAGTACTTC,CASREGGTGGSYEQYF
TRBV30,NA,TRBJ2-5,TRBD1,TGTGCCTGGAGTGGCGGACAGGGGCCACAAGAGACCCAGTACTTC,CAWSGGQGPQETQYF
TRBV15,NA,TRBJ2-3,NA,TGTGCCACCAGCAGCCTCGAGGGCTTCAGTACAGATACGCAGTATTTT,CATSSLEGFSTDTQYF
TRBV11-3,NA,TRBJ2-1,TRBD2,TGTGCCAGCAGCCCTAGCGGGGGGGCCTTTAATGAGCAGTTCTTC,CASSPSGGAFNEQFF